These 29 T cell receptor beta chains came from one sample sequenced in a study of blood T cells in healthy people across ages (dated by TCRdb to about 2015). Libraries came from 5' RACE. Sequencer: Illumina HiSeq 2500. The second PCR ran for about 6 to 12 cycles and used a J-beta primer mix along with a sample-barcoded 5' primer. The raw public reads went through TCRdb reprocessing: fastp at Q25, MiXCR clone calling, in-frame beta chains kept. Rows merge per CDR3 protein into single entries with the most common DNA and genes. Recorded for this sample are hundreds of thousands of distinct CDR3 sequences; around three fifths of them occurred a single time. The biggest ten clones account for around 25% of the sample. Sequenced sample: blood. The receptor set was obtained from a man between 40 and 49 years old in good health.

This rearrangement joins TRBV7-2 to TRBJ1-1; D gene uncertain. Trimming left V 4 bases short and J 6 bases short, with 12 bases between. This CDR3 has 13 residues. CDR1 SGHTA and CDR2 FQGNSA come from the germline V gene. This chain's CDR3 is CASSSPSISEAFF. CDR3 coding DNA: TGTGCCAGCAGCTCCCCATCGATATCTGAAGCTTTCTTT. The complete variable domain, with remaining parts taken from reference TRBV7-2 and TRBJ1-1, reads GAGVSQSPSNKVTEKGKDVELRCDPISGHTALYWYRQSLGQGLEFLIYFQGNSAPDKSGLPSDRFSAERTGGSVSTLTIQRTQQEDSAVYLCASSSPSISEAFFGQGTRLTVV.

V gene TRBV27 combines with J gene TRBJ2-5; 12 bases fit TRBD2. The CDR3 loop spans 16 amino acids. Germline V gene data show CDR1 as MNHEY and CDR2 as SMNVEV (reference sequence). V lost 6 bases to trimming and J lost 4 bases; unmatched junction nucleotides: 9. CDR3 nucleotides: TGTGCCAGCAGCCTAGCGGGGGGGCGAGCGGGAGAGACCCAGTACTTC. This gives the protein CASSLAGGRAGETQYF.

The gene calls are TRBV12-3 or TRBV12-4 and TRBJ1-2; D perhaps matches TRBD1 (5 bases). The CDR3 runs 14 residues. The germline V and J ends were trimmed by 2 bases and 4 bases, with 11 bases remaining between them. As DNA, the CDR3 is TGTGCCAGCAGTTTACCACAGGCGTCCTATGGCTACACCTTC. Its protein product is CASSLPQASYGYTF.

The table lists this clonotype with a few counts. The chain links TRBV20-1 to TRBJ2-7; D unclear. This CDR3 is built from 13 residues. Trimming took off 7 bases at V and 0 bases at J, with 13 bases between the two ends. Germline V gene sequence: CDR1 DFQATT, CDR2 SNEGSKA (reference sequence). The CDR3, as DNA: TGCAGTGTTCTCACTGCGGACTCCTACGAGCAGTACTTC. This encodes CSVLTADSYEQYF.

A remark on this clonotype: The junction departs from germline at one end; a sequencing error may be responsible. The chain combines TRBV6-2 or TRBV6-3 with TRBJ2-7, with 10 bases lining up with TRBD1. CDR1 is MNHEY, CDR2 SVGEGT, per germline. The CDR3 sequence is 14 residues long. The CDR3 spells CACRDGQGAYEQYF. The CDR3 DNA follows: TGTGCCTGCAGGGACGGACAGGGGGCCTACGAGCAGTACTTC.

The V gene is TRBV7-2, the J gene TRBJ2-1; the D is unclear. The V end was cut by 4 bases, the J end by 2 bases, with 9 bases between. The CDR3 is 14 residues long. The germline gives CDR1 SGHTA, CDR2 FQGNSA. The CDR3 sequence: CASSSPLTYNEQFF. CDR3 nucleotides: TGTGCCAGCAGCTCCCCGCTAACCTACAATGAGCAGTTCTTC.

V and J are TRBV29-1 and TRBJ1-5, with unresolved D. The CDR3 sequence is 9 residues long. Germline V gene sequence: CDR1 SQVTM, CDR2 ANQGSEA. V was trimmed by 7 bases and J by 5 bases, leaving 3 bases between them. For the CDR3, the DNA is TGCAGCGGTGATCAGCCCCAGCATTTT. Amino acid sequence: CSGDQPQHF.

This chain uses TRBV5-1 with TRBJ2-5, with TRBD1 matching over 11 bases. After removal of 5 bases from V and 11 bases from J, the junction contained 14 bases not matched to a gene. Per germline, CDR1 SGHRS and CDR2 YFSETQ. The CDR3 totals 15 residues. The CDR3 spells CASRRPGQGGNEQYF. In nucleotides, the CDR3 is TGCGCCAGCAGGCGCCCGGGACAGGGGGGCAATGAGCAGTACTTC.

This chain links TRBV24-1 with TRBJ1-2; D is unclear. V lost 4 bases to trimming and J lost 8 bases, with 13 bases between them. The CDR3 contains 13 residues. Per germline, CDR1 KGHDR and CDR2 SFDVKD. CDR3 nucleotide sequence: TGTGCCACCAGTGAAACCAGAGCTACGGGCTACACCTTC. Translated: CATSETRATGYTF.

The chain couples TRBV7-2 to TRBJ2-3; 7 bases align to TRBD2. V was pared by 8 bases and J by 2 bases, with 7 bases of the junction left unmatched. Germline V gene sequence: CDR1 SGHTA, CDR2 FQGNSA. The CDR3 is 14 residues long. DNA for the CDR3: TGTGCCAGCCAGCCTCGGGACTACACAGATACGCAGTATTTT. Translating gives CASQPRDYTDTQYF.

This rearrangement joins TRBV29-1 to TRBJ1-1; maybe TRBD1 (6 bases). This CDR3 spans 13 amino acids. V shed 5 bases and J shed 0 bases, with 10 bases lying between them. Germline V gives CDR1 SQVTM, CDR2 ANQGSEA. The CDR3 DNA reads TGCAGCGTTTCCAGGGGTATGAACACTGAAGCTTTCTTT. Its protein product is CSVSRGMNTEAFF.

The table lists this clonotype with a count of one. This chain connects TRBV6-2 or TRBV6-3 to TRBJ2-7; a weak D match, TRBD2 (6 bases). The germline V gene encodes CDR1 MNHEY and CDR2 SVGEGT. With 2 bases removed from V and 3 bases from J, the gap between germline ends came to 8 bases. CDR3 length: 13 amino acids. Here the CDR3 reads CASSYPAGYEQYF. The CDR3 bases are TGTGCCAGCAGTTACCCAGCGGGCTACGAGCAGTACTTC.

The chain carries TRBV30 and TRBJ1-2, with TRBD1 identical over 10 bases. This CDR3 contains 17 residues. Unmatched junction bases numbered 13, after V lost 2 bases and J lost 4 bases. From germline, CDR1 is GTSNPN and CDR2 SVGIG (reference sequence). The CDR3 coding sequence is TGTGCCTGGAGTTATGGGACAGGGGAACGAGTTAGCTATGGCTACACCTTC. Residues: CAWSYGTGERVSYGYTF.

V and J are TRBV7-3 and TRBJ1-2; D is perhaps TRBD1 (6 bases). This CDR3 contains 15 residues. V was shortened by 2 bases and J by 0 bases, with 10 bases between the two germline ends. Germline V gene lookup returns CDR1 SGHTA and CDR2 FQGTGA. Here the CDR3 reads CASSLDGDTNYGYTF. The CDR3 DNA reads as TGTGCCAGCAGCTTAGATGGGGACACTAACTATGGCTACACCTTC.

This rearrangement joins TRBV7-9 to TRBJ1-1; 7 nucleotides agree with TRBD1. V trimming: 7 bases; J trimming: 1 base; junction bases outside the gene matches: 15. CDR3 length: 17 residues. The germline V gene encodes CDR1 SEHNR and CDR2 FQNEAQ (reference sequence). This CDR3 is CASTHLKGKGANTEAFF. CDR3 nucleotides: TGTGCCAGCACCCACCTCAAGGGAAAGGGGGCGAACACTGAAGCTTTCTTT.

This clonotype was counted only a few times. The V gene is TRBV7-9, the J gene TRBJ1-4, with a tentative D call TRBD1 (5 bases). The CDR3 is made up of 15 amino acids. Germline loops: CDR1 SEHNR, CDR2 FQNEAQ (reference sequence). Trimming shortened V by 3 bases and J by 0 bases, and 8 bases separated the two germline ends. CDR3 nucleotide sequence: TGTGCCAGCAGCTTGAGGGGAGCAACTAATGAAAAACTGTTTTTT. Translating it yields CASSLRGATNEKLFF. Full variable domain (rest looked up from reference TRBV7-9 and TRBJ1-4): DTGVSQNPRHKITKRGQNVTFRCDPISEHNRLYWYRQTLGQGPEFLTYFQNEAQLEKSRLLSDRFSAERPKGSFSTLEIQRTEQGDSAMYLCASSLRGATNEKLFFGSGTQLSVL.

V usage is TRBV5-1 and J usage is TRBJ1-2; D is undetermined. Germline-derived CDR1 and CDR2 are SGHRS and YFSETQ. This CDR3 contains 14 residues. V gave up 3 bases and J gave up 8 bases, with 17 bases separating them. CDR3 region: CASSSPGKGKGYTF. CDR3 nucleotide sequence: TGCGCCAGCAGCTCCCCTGGAAAAGGGAAGGGCTACACCTTC.

Only a few counts were recorded for this clonotype. The gene calls are TRBV20-1 and TRBJ2-3; D unresolved. Trimming cost V 5 bases and J 5 bases, with 14 bases left between them. There are 13 residues in the CDR3. Germline-derived CDR1 and CDR2 are DFQATT and SNEGSKA (reference sequence). CDR3 bases: TGCAGTGCTCCCCTGGGCCCCTTAGATACGCAGTATTTT. Its protein is CSAPLGPLDTQYF.

The V call is TRBV6-2 or TRBV6-3, the J call TRBJ2-3; TRBD2 matches at 11 bases. The ends lost 2 bases at V and 6 bases at J; junction bases unmatched: 7. Germline-derived CDR1 and CDR2 are MNHEY and SVGEGT. This CDR3 has 16 amino acids. Here the CDR3 reads CASSYQLAGAGDTQYF. CDR3 coding DNA: TGTGCCAGCAGTTACCAACTAGCGGGAGCAGGGGATACGCAGTATTTT.

The genes are TRBV12-3 or TRBV12-4 and TRBJ2-2; weak D call: TRBD2 (6 bases). The germline V and J ends were trimmed by 4 bases and 3 bases, with 15 bases remaining between them. The CDR3 totals 16 residues. The CDR3 protein is CASSWAAGTYTGELFF. The DNA of the CDR3 is TGTGCCAGCAGTTGGGCAGCCGGGACTTACACCGGGGAGCTGTTTTTT.

In its sample, this clonotype was seen a few times. V is TRBV4-1 and J is TRBJ2-3; 10 bases are shared with TRBD2. Per germline, CDR1 MGHRA and CDR2 YSYEKL. The V segment lost 1 base and the J segment 5 bases; nucleotides outside the gene matches: 3. The CDR3 runs 15 residues. This CDR3 is CASSQGTSGRDTQYF. The CDR3 DNA reads TGCGCCAGCAGCCAAGGGACTAGCGGACGAGATACGCAGTATTTT.

Only a few counts were recorded for this clonotype. The chain employs TRBV29-1 and TRBJ2-1, with TRBD2 matching over 8 bases. Germline V gene lookup returns CDR1 SQVTM and CDR2 ANQGSEA. CDR3 length equals 16 residues. With V trimmed by 3 bases and J by 7 bases, 14 bases remained unmatched. The CDR3 sequence is CSVDLGSRGRSNEQFF. The CDR3 DNA follows: TGCAGCGTTGATTTGGGGTCTCGCGGGAGGTCGAATGAGCAGTTCTTC.

This clonotype was picked up one time. The chain uses TRBV24-1 and TRBJ1-6, with a possible D match to TRBD1 (5 bases). The ends were cut back, 5 bases at V and 10 bases at J, with 14 bases in the middle. Germline CDR1 is KGHDR and CDR2 is SFDVKD. The CDR3 is made up of 14 amino acids. In DNA, the CDR3 is TGTGCCACCAGTGGCCCCGGGACCGGGTCACCCCTCCACTTT. Encoded protein: CATSGPGTGSPLHF.

The table lists this clonotype with many counts. The chain links TRBV4-2 to TRBJ2-7; D unresolved. The germline V and J ends were trimmed by 4 bases and 5 bases, with 9 bases remaining between them. This CDR3 is 12 amino acids long. From germline, CDR1 is LGHNA and CDR2 YNFKEQ. The CDR3 spells CASSPNSDEQYF. The CDR3 region has the DNA TGTGCCAGCAGCCCGAACTCTGACGAGCAGTACTTC.

The J gene is TRBJ1-2, the V gene TRBV4-1, with D perhaps TRBD1 (5 bases). This CDR3 comprises 12 residues. Germline CDR1 reads MGHRA; CDR2 reads YSYEKL. V lost 3 bases, J lost 6 bases, and 8 bases lay in between. Here the CDR3 DNA reads TGCGCCAGCAGCCATCCGACAGATGGCTACACCTTC. Its translation is CASSHPTDGYTF.

The J gene is TRBJ2-7, the V gene TRBV5-1; possibly TRBD2 for D (6 bases). The CDR3 is made up of 15 amino acids. The V end lost 4 bases, the J end lost 4 bases, and 18 bases lay between the germline ends. CDR1 is SGHRS and CDR2 is YFSETQ in the germline V gene. The CDR3 bases are TGCGCCAGCAGCCCGACAGATCCGGGGGTATACGAGCAGTACTTC. Encoded protein: CASSPTDPGVYEQYF.

This clonotype was recorded only once. The chain links TRBV27 to TRBJ1-4; possible D gene TRBD1, 5 bases. The CDR3 runs 15 residues. Trimming cost V 5 bases and J 8 bases, with 18 bases left between them. CDR1 is MNHEY, CDR2 SMNVEV, per germline (reference sequence). The CDR3 DNA sequence: TGTGCCAGCAGTCGATCCGGGACGTACGGAGAAAAACTGTTTTTT. This sequence encodes CASSRSGTYGEKLFF.

The CDR3 protein is CASRDSTGGLSGELFF. The CDR3 DNA reads as TGTGCCAGCAGGGACTCGACAGGGGGCCTTTCCGGGGAGCTGTTTTTT. This rearrangement joins TRBV12-3 or TRBV12-4 to TRBJ2-2; 10 nucleotides align to TRBD1. This CDR3 contains 16 residues. V trimming: 6 bases; J trimming: 6 bases; junction bases outside the gene matches: 10.

The V and J genes are TRBV15 and TRBJ2-5; TRBD2 matches at 8 bases. Germline V gene sequence: CDR1 LNHNV, CDR2 YYDKDF (reference sequence). Losses at the gene ends were 0 bases for V and 11 bases for J; bases not matched to a gene: 17. This CDR3 contains 17 residues. CDR3 nucleotide sequence: TGTGCCACCAGCAGAGATTACGAGGGAGCCTCCCAGCGGGAGCAGTACTTC. It encodes CATSRDYEGASQREQYF.